These 14 T cell receptor beta chains came from one sample sequenced in a study of blood T cell repertoires in COVID-19. Clones were sequenced by immunoSEQ multiplex PCR, and TCRdb holds only the in-frame ones, with some missing. Among about 80,000 clones listed, roughly four fifths were seen once. The sample comprised peripheral blood. Every receptor here comes from a human donor in a cohort sampled during active COVID-19.

The V and J genes are TRBV5-1 and TRBJ2-1; D might be TRBD2 (7 bases). V was shortened by 3 bases and J by 4 bases, with 14 bases between the two germline ends. CDR1 SGHRS and CDR2 YFSETQ come from the germline V gene. CDR3 length: 15 amino acids. In nucleotides, the CDR3 is TGCGCCAGCAGCTGGGGGGGGCCGATGTACAATGAGCAGTTCTTC. Protein: CASSWGGPMYNEQFF. The whole variable domain, filled in from reference TRBV5-1 and TRBJ2-1, reads KAGVTQTPRYLIKTRGQQVTLSCSPISGHRSVSWYQQTPGQGLQFLFEYFSETQRNKGNFPGRFSGRQFSNSRSEMNVSTLELGDSALYLCASSWGGPMYNEQFFGPGTRLTVL.

This clone was observed once. The chain is built from TRBV24-1 and TRBJ1-2; possible D gene TRBD1, 6 bases. CDR1 KGHDR and CDR2 SFDVKD come from the germline V gene. V lost 5 bases to trimming and J lost 4 bases, with 13 bases between them. The length of the CDR3 is 14 residues. In nucleotides, the CDR3 is TGTGCCACCAGTGGTCGGACAGCGAGCTATGGCTACACCTTC. This translates into CATSGRTASYGYTF.

The CDR3 bases are TGTGCCAGCAGTCCCAGGGACAGGGGGGGTTTTAGCTCCTACGAGCAGTACTTC. Protein product: CASSPRDRGGFSSYEQYF. The chain combines TRBV27 with TRBJ2-7, with 11 positions matching TRBD1. Trimming removed 5 bases from V and 0 bases from J; junction bases left unmatched: 12. The germline V gene has CDR1 MNHEY and CDR2 SMNVEV (reference sequence). There are 18 residues in the CDR3.

V and J are TRBV15 and TRBJ2-5, with 8 positions matching TRBD2. The trim removed 3 bases at V and 2 bases at J, leaving 11 bases unmatched. The CDR3 runs 17 residues. Germline assignment: CDR1 LNHNV and CDR2 YYDKDF (reference sequence). The CDR3 loop is CATSSDQTGGSQETQYF. The CDR3 bases are TGTGCCACCAGCAGCGATCAGACGGGGGGGAGTCAAGAGACCCAGTACTTC.

This chain uses TRBV14 with TRBJ2-1, with TRBD1 identical over 8 bases. Germline V gives CDR1 SGHDN, CDR2 FVKESK. V was clipped by 1 base and J by 7 bases; unmatched bases: 12. The CDR3 sequence is 17 residues long. The CDR3 protein is CASSQAALDRVKNEQFF. As DNA, the CDR3 is TGTGCCAGCAGCCAAGCAGCTCTGGACAGGGTAAAGAATGAGCAGTTCTTC.

The V call is TRBV12-3 or TRBV12-4, the J call TRBJ2-7; 7 bases line up with TRBD1. The CDR3 has 12 residues. V gave up 8 bases and J gave up 2 bases; unmatched junction bases: 3. The CDR3 sequence: CASRQGPYEQYF. The CDR3 nucleotides read TGTGCCAGCCGACAGGGTCCCTACGAGCAGTACTTC.

The gene calls are TRBV19 and TRBJ2-3, with 14 bases that match TRBD2. CDR1 and CDR2 from the germline V gene are LNHDA and SQIVND (reference sequence). The CDR3 consists of 15 residues. J was trimmed by 6 bases and V by 6 bases; bases with no gene match: 5. CDR3 nucleotides: TGTGCCAGTAGCAGACTAGCGGGGGGGCATGATACGCAGTATTTT. Amino acids: CASSRLAGGHDTQYF. Full variable domain (missing parts from reference TRBV19 and TRBJ2-3): DGGITQSPKYLFRKEGQNVTLSCEQNLNHDAMYWYRQDPGQGLRLIYYSQIVNDFQKGDIAEGYSVSREKKESFPLTVTSAQKNPTAFYLCASSRLAGGHDTQYFGPGTRLTVL.

This chain uses TRBV6-5 with TRBJ2-5; D gene uncertain. V was clipped by 2 bases and J by 2 bases, with 12 bases between them. The CDR3 covers 15 residues. Germline V CDR1 and CDR2: MNHEY, SVGAGI. The chain's CDR3 is CASSYRRNKQETQYF. The CDR3 DNA follows: TGTGCCAGCAGTTACCGCAGAAACAAACAAGAGACCCAGTACTTC.

The chain recombines TRBV7-9 with TRBJ1-2; D is uncertain. The CDR3 has 13 residues. Germline assignment: CDR1 SEHNR and CDR2 FQNEAQ (reference sequence). With 5 bases removed from V and 0 bases from J, the gap between germline ends came to 7 bases. The CDR3 reads CASSRGPNYGYTF. CDR3 in DNA: TGTGCCAGCAGCCGCGGCCCTAACTATGGCTACACCTTC.

The gene calls are TRBV5-1 and TRBJ2-2; possible D gene TRBD1, 6 bases. The germline V gene has CDR1 SGHRS and CDR2 YFSETQ. This CDR3 comprises 16 residues. V dropped 5 bases and J dropped 6 bases, with 20 bases sitting between them. DNA for the CDR3: TGCGCCAGCAGGAGGGAGCAGGGGATTGTTTCCGGGGAGCTGTTTTTT. Amino acids: CASRREQGIVSGELFF.

The chain couples TRBV12-3 or TRBV12-4 to TRBJ1-6, with D perhaps TRBD1 (6 bases). The CDR3 sequence is 12 residues long. Trimming removed 6 bases from V and 15 bases from J, with 15 bases in between. CDR3 amino acids: CASSPGHLYLHF. The CDR3 DNA sequence: TGTGCCAGCAGCCCGGGACACCTTTACCTCCACTTT.

Details on this clone: This same CDR3 is encoded by further DNA sequences in the sample. This chain links TRBV5-4 with TRBJ1-1; D is unclear. V was trimmed by 4 bases and J by 1 base, leaving 14 bases between them. The germline CDR1 and CDR2 sequences are SGHNT and YYREEE (reference sequence). This CDR3 spans 15 amino acids. The CDR3: CASSPPGGGNTEAFF. In nucleotides, the CDR3 is TGTGCCAGCAGCCCACCAGGAGGAGGGAACACTGAAGCTTTCTTT.

This rearrangement joins TRBV2 to TRBJ2-7; TRBD1 might be the D (6 bases). CDR3 size: 14 residues. V shed 7 bases and J shed 4 bases, with 17 bases lying between them. CDR1 SNHLY and CDR2 FYNNEI come from the germline V gene. The CDR3, as DNA: TGTGCCAGCACTCCTGACAGGACATCTTACGAGCAGTACTTC. It yields the protein CASTPDRTSYEQYF.

The rearrangement joins TRBV27 to TRBJ2-5, with D possibly matching TRBD1 (6 bases). V shed 0 bases and J shed 5 bases, with 13 bases lying between them. The CDR3 has 15 amino acids. In germline, CDR1 is MNHEY, CDR2 SMNVEV (reference sequence). As DNA, the CDR3 is TGTGCCAGCAGTTTATCGTGGGGGCTGGGGGAGACCCAGTACTTC. Its protein is CASSLSWGLGETQYF.